This T cell receptor (beta chain) stems from a study of shared clonotypes between healthy human individuals. Study-wide points: Generation of non-shared clonotypes was less probable than generation of clonotypes shared by all four donors. Clonotypes that were shared across a handful of donors made up approximately 5% of naive CD4 clonotypes.

Profiled with immunoSEQ multiplex PCR; TCRdb holds only in-frame clones, not every one. The sample yields approximately 2.1 million clones, over 85% seen once. A note on this clone: The antigen remains undetermined.

Division of CD4+ cells produced a CD45RA+ naive subset and a CD45RA-negative memory subset. Germline CDR1 SGHNT, CDR2 YYREEE (reference sequence). Trimming cost V 2 bases and J 5 bases; bases outside gene matches: 8. The CDR3 loop spans 16 amino acids. The sequence was obtained from a man aged 18-30 years in good health. Some clones in this sample may be carry-over from other donors' samples. This sequence joins TRBV5-4 and TRBJ2-1, with 9 positions matching TRBD2. The specimen was naive CD4+ T cells from PBMCs. Stated subset: CD45RA+ positively selected. Here the CDR3 reads CASSFGAGGPDNEQFF. DNA of the CDR3: TGTGCCAGCAGCTTCGGGGCGGGAGGGCCTGACAATGAGCAGTTCTTC. The full variable domain, in which reference TRBV5-4 and TRBJ2-1 provide the parts outside the CDR3, is ETGVTQSPTHLIKTRGQQVTLRCSSQSGHNTVSWYQQALGQGPQFIFQYYREEENGRGNFPPRFSGLQFPNYSSELNVNALELDDSALYLCASSFGAGGPDNEQFFGPGTRLTVL.